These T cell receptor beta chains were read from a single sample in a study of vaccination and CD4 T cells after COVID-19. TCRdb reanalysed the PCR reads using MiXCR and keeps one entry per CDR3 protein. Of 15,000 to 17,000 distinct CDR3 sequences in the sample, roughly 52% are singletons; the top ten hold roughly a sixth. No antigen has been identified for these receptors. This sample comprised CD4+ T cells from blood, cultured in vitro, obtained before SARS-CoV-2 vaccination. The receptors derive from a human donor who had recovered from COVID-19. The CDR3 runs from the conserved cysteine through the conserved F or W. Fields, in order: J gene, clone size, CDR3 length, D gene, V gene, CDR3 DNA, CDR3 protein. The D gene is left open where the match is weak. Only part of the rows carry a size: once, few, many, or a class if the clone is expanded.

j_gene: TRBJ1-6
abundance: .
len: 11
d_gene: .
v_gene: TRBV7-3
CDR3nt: TGTGCCAGCGGATATAATTCACCCCTCCACTTT
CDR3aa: CASGYNSPLHF

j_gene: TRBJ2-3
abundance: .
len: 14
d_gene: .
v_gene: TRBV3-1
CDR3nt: TGTGCCAGCAGCCAAGGGGCCGGCGCAGATACGCAGTATTTT
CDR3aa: CASSQGAGADTQYF

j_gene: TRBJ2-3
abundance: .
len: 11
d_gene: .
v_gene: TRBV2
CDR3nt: TGTGCCAGCAAGGCAGGGGAGACGCAGTATTTT
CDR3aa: CASKAGETQYF

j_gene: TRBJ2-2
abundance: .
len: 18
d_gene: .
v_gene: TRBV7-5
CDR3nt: .
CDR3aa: CISVSEARVCSTTGELFF

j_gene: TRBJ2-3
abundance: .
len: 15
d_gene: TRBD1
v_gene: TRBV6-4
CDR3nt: TGTGCCAGCAGTGATGGGACAGGGGGCACAGATACGCAGTATTTT
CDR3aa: CASSDGTGGTDTQYF

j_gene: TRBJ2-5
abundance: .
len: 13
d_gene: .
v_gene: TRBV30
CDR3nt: TGTGCCTCCGGGATACCCGTCCAAGAGACCCAGTACTTC
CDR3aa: CASGIPVQETQYF

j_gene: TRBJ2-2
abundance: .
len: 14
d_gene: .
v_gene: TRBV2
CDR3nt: TGTGCCAGCAGGGCCATCAGGGGAACCGGGGAGCTGTTTTTT
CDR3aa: CASRAIRGTGELFF

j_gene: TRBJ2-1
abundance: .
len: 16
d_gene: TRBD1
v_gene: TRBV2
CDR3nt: TGTGCCAGCACGGGACAGGGGGCCACCTACTACAATGAGCAGTTCTTC
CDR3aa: CASTGQGATYYNEQFF

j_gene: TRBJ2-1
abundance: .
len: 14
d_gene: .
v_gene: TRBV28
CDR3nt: TGTGCCAGCAGTTTATCGCAGGGCCCAAATGAGCAGTTCTTC
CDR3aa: CASSLSQGPNEQFF

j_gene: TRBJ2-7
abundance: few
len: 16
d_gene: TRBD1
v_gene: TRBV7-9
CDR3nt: TGTGCCAGCAGCTCGCATCAAGGACAGGGATCCTACGAGCAGTACTTC
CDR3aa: CASSSHQGQGSYEQYF

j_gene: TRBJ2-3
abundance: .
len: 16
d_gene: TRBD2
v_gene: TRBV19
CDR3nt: TGTGCCAGTAGTATACAGGGTAGCGGGGTGGAAGATACGCAGTATTTT
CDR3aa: CASSIQGSGVEDTQYF

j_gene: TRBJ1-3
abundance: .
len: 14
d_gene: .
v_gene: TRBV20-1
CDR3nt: TGCAGTGCCCAGACAAGCGCCCCAGGAAACACCATATATTTT
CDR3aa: CSAQTSAPGNTIYF

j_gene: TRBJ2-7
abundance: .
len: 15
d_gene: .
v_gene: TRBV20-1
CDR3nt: TGCAGTGCTAGAGGGTTCAGGGCGAATGGACTCGAGCAGTACTTC
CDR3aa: CSARGFRANGLEQYF

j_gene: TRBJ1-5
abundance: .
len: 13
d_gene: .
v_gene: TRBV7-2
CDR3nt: TGTGCCAGCAGAGGGGGATGGGATCAGCCCCAGCATTTT
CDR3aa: CASRGGWDQPQHF

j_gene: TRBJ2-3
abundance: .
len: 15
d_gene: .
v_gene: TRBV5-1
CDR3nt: TGCGCCAGCAGCTTATACACAGGTAGCACAGATACGCAGTATTTT
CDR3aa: CASSLYTGSTDTQYF

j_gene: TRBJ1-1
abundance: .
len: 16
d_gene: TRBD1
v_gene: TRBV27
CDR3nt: TGTGCCAGCAGTTTATCGAGCGGACAGGGGAACACTGAAGCTTTCTTT
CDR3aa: CASSLSSGQGNTEAFF

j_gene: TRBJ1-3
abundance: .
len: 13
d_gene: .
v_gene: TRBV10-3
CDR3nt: TGTGCCATCACCGGCAGCGAAGGAAACACCATATATTTT
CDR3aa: CAITGSEGNTIYF

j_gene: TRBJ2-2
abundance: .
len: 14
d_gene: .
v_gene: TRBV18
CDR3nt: TGTGCCAGCTCACCACCAGGGGTGGCCGGGGAGCTGTTTTTT
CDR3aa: CASSPPGVAGELFF

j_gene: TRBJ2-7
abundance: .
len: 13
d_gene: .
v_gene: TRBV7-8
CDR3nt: TGTGCCAGCAGCTTAGGAGTGCTTTACGAGCAGTACTTC
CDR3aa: CASSLGVLYEQYF

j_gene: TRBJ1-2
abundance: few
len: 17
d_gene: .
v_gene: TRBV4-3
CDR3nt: TGCGCCAGCAGCCAAGATCAATTGGCAGGGGCCTCGTATGGCTACACCTTC
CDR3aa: CASSQDQLAGASYGYTF

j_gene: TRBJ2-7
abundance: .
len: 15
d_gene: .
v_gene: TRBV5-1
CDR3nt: TGCGCCAGCAGCTTGGAAGGGACGCCCTCCTACGAGCAGTACTTC
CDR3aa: CASSLEGTPSYEQYF

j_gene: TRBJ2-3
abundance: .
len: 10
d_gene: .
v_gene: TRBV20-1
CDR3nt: TGCAGTGTACACACAGATACGCAGTATTTT
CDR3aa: CSVHTDTQYF

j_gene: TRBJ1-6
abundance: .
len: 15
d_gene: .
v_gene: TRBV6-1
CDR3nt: TGTGCCAGCAGCCGCCGGGGCAGGGTTAAGTCACCCCTCCACTTT
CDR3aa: CASSRRGRVKSPLHF

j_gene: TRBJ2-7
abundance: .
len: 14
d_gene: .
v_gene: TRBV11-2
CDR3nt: TGTGCCAGCAGCTCGACTAGGGGGGCCTACGAGCAGTACTTC
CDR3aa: CASSSTRGAYEQYF

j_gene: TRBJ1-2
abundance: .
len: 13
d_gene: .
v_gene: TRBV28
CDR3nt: TGTGCCAGCGAACAAGGGGGGAACTATGGCTACACCTTC
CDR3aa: CASEQGGNYGYTF

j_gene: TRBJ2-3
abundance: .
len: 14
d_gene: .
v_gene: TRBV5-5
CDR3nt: TGTGCCAGCAGATTAGTGGGGACCACAGATACGCAGTATTTT
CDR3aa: CASRLVGTTDTQYF

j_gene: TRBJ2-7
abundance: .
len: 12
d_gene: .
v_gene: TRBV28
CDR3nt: TGTGCCAGCAGTAAGACGGCCTACGAGCAGTACTTC
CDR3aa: CASSKTAYEQYF

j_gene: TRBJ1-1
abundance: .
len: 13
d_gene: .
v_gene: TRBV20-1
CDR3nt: TGCAGTGCTAGAAACGATTTGGGGACTGAAGCTTTCTTT
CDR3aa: CSARNDLGTEAFF

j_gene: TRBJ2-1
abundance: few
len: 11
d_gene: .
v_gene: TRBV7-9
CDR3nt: TGTGCCAGCAGCTTAAGGGGTGAGCAGTTCTTC
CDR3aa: CASSLRGEQFF

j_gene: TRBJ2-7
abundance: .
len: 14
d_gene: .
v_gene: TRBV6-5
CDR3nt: TGTGCCAGCAGTTACTCAGGGGATCGGTACGAGCAGTACTTC
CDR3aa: CASSYSGDRYEQYF

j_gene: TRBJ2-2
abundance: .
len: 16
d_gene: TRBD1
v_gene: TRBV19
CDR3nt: TGTGCCAGTAGTTTAGGACAGGGGCCGAACACCGGGGAGCTGTTTTTT
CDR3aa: CASSLGQGPNTGELFF

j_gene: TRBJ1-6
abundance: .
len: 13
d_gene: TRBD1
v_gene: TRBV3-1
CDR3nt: TGTGCCAGCAGCCGGACAGGGGGGTCACCCCTCCACTTT
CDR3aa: CASSRTGGSPLHF

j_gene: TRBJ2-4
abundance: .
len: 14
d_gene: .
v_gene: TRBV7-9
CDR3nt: TGCGCCAGCAGCCCAGCAGGGGGGGTTAACATTCAGTACTTC
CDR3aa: CASSPAGGVNIQYF

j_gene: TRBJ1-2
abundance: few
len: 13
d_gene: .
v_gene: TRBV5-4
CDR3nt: TGTGCCAGCAGCGGGAGGCGGGAGGACGGCTACACCTTC
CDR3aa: CASSGRREDGYTF

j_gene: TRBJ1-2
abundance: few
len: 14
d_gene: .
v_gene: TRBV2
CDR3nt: TGTGCCAGCAGTGAACGGTGGGAAGGCTATGGCTACACCTTC
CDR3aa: CASSERWEGYGYTF

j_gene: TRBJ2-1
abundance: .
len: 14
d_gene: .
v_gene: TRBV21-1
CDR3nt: TGTGCCAGCAACCGACTAGCGGGAGTCAATGAGCAGTTCTTC
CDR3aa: CASNRLAGVNEQFF

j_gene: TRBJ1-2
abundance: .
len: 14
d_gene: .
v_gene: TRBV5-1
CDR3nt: TGCGCCAGCAGCTTGGACATCCGACGCTATGGCTACACCTTC
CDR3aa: CASSLDIRRYGYTF

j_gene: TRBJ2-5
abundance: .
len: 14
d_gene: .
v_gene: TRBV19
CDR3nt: TGTGCCAGTAGTATCCAGGGTGGGTCTGAGACCCAGTACTTC
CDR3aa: CASSIQGGSETQYF